Each of the 20 T cell receptor beta chains below was sequenced from the same sample in a study of a mutant IDH1 vaccine in newly diagnosed glioma. Time point described: week 35, safety follow-up. In every dose of vaccine, 300 ug of mutant IDH1 20-mer peptide was given alongside topical imiquimod. The method was immunoSEQ multiplex PCR; TCRdb's version includes in-frame clones alone and lacks a portion of them. The sample gives about 48,000 clones, more than 65% of which show up once; approximately 6.8% is in the top ten. Their recognized antigens are unknown. The source material was PBMCs, sampled from a glioma patient whose treatment included an IDH1 peptide vaccine. The source is a man aged 40-55 years with glioma.

This chain joins TRBV7-2 and TRBJ2-1, with 7 bases that match TRBD2. CDR1 and CDR2 (germline): SGHTA, FQGNSA. The CDR3 runs 15 residues. The V and J ends lost 5 bases and 4 bases, in that order; junction bases with no gene match: 8. CDR3 coding DNA: TGTGCCAGCAGCAAAAGCTCGGGGGGTTACAATGAGCAGTTCTTC. Protein: CASSKSSGGYNEQFF.

The J gene is TRBJ1-6, the V gene TRBV25-1, with 8 bases lining up with TRBD1. CDR3 size: 15 residues. Germline values: CDR1 MGHDK, CDR2 SYGVNS. After removal of 4 bases from V and 7 bases from J, the junction contained 6 bases not matched to a gene. CDR3: CASSAPDRENSPLHF. The CDR3 bases are TGTGCCAGCAGTGCTCCGGACAGGGAGAATTCACCCCTCCACTTT.

The CDR3 bases are TGTGCCAGCAACCGACTAGCGGGGGAGCAGTACTTC. It specifies CASNRLAGEQYF. J is TRBJ2-7 and V is TRBV6-1; 11 nucleotides agree with TRBD2. The CDR3 consists of 12 residues. After removal of 7 bases from V and 7 bases from J, the junction contained 3 bases not matched to a gene. CDR1 is MNHNS, CDR2 SASEGT, per germline.

Only a few counts were recorded for this clone. This rearrangement joins TRBV6-4 to TRBJ2-3; the match to TRBD1 covers 8 bases. The CDR3 loop spans 15 amino acids. Germline V gives CDR1 MRHNA, CDR2 SNTAGT. Trimming cost V 2 bases and J 4 bases; bases outside gene matches: 5. This CDR3 reads CASSDMTGDPDTQYF. CDR3 in DNA: TGTGCCAGCAGTGACATGACAGGGGACCCAGATACGCAGTATTTT.

The genes are TRBV6-5 and TRBJ1-2; TRBD1 matches 7 bases. Germline values: CDR1 MNHEY, CDR2 SVGAGI. The CDR3 is 13 amino acids. With 10 bases clipped from V and 6 bases from J, the junction kept 11 bases outside the gene matches. The CDR3, as DNA: TGTGCCACCCGGACAGGAGTAAGGGATGGCTACACCTTC. This translates into CATRTGVRDGYTF.

The chain joins TRBV2 to TRBJ1-4; 7 bases are a match to TRBD1. CDR3 length equals 15 residues. The germline gives CDR1 SNHLY, CDR2 FYNNEI. V lost 4 bases to trimming and J lost 4 bases; unmatched junction nucleotides: 6. The CDR3 DNA reads as TGTGCCAGCAGTGTTCGGGACAGTGATAATGAAAAACTGTTTTTT. Amino acids: CASSVRDSDNEKLFF.

The J gene is TRBJ1-5, the V gene TRBV9; no clear D gene. The CDR3 is made up of 14 amino acids. Deletions cut 0 bases from V and 6 bases from J, with 10 bases between. In germline, CDR1 is SGDLS, CDR2 YYNGEE. The CDR3 here is CASSVGPAGQPQHF. In nucleotides, the CDR3 is TGTGCCAGCAGCGTAGGGCCGGCGGGTCAGCCCCAGCATTTT.

This clone has only a few counts. The chain combines TRBV14 with TRBJ1-1, with D uncertain. Germline assignment: CDR1 SGHDN and CDR2 FVKESK. This CDR3 comprises 13 residues. V was shortened by 6 bases and J by 1 base, with 9 bases between the two germline ends. This CDR3 is CASSGFRNTEAFF. The CDR3 coding sequence is TGTGCCAGCAGTGGCTTCAGGAACACTGAAGCTTTCTTT.

The chain carries TRBV6-1 and TRBJ2-1; 7 bases are shared with TRBD2. Germline CDR1 is MNHNS and CDR2 is SASEGT. This CDR3 has 14 residues. Unmatched junction bases numbered 5, after V lost 6 bases and J lost 3 bases. As DNA, the CDR3 is TGTGCCAGCAGAGCGGGGCCCGGCTACAATGAGCAGTTCTTC. Translating it yields CASRAGPGYNEQFF.

This rearrangement joins TRBV2 to TRBJ2-7; D is perhaps TRBD2 (5 bases). The germline V gene encodes CDR1 SNHLY and CDR2 FYNNEI. The CDR3 is made up of 13 amino acids. V lost 6 bases and J lost 2, with 11 bases in between. CDR3 residues: CASRLDFAYEQYF. CDR3 nucleotide sequence: TGTGCCAGCAGATTGGACTTTGCCTACGAGCAGTACTTC.

This chain links TRBV5-6 with TRBJ1-5; TRBD1 aligns across 7 bases. Germline V gene sequence: CDR1 SGHDT, CDR2 YYEEEE. CDR3 length: 16 residues. The V and J ends lost 4 bases and 0 bases, in that order; junction bases with no gene match: 7. The CDR3, as DNA: TGTGCCAGCAGCACCTTACAGGGGCCTAGCAATCAGCCCCAGCATTTT. This gives the protein CASSTLQGPSNQPQHF. Full variable domain (remainder filled in from reference TRBV5-6 and TRBJ1-5): DAGVTQSPTHLIKTRGQQVTLRCSPKSGHDTVSWYQQALGQGPQFIFQYYEEEERQRGNFPDRFSGHQFPNYSSELNVNALLLGDSALYLCASSTLQGPSNQPQHFGDGTRLSIL.

The rearrangement uses TRBV15 and TRBJ1-4; TRBD1 might be the D (6 bases). This CDR3 is built from 16 residues. Trimming removed 0 bases at V and 3 bases at J, with 11 bases between. Germline V lookup: CDR1 LNHNV, CDR2 YYDKDF (reference sequence). Here the CDR3 reads CATSREVTGSNEKLFF. In nucleotides, the CDR3 is TGTGCCACCAGCAGAGAAGTGACAGGATCTAATGAAAAACTGTTTTTT.

V and J are TRBV10-3 and TRBJ2-3, with TRBD2 identical over 16 bases. There are 14 residues in the CDR3. The ends lost 6 bases at V and 9 bases at J; junction bases unmatched: 3. Germline V gene data show CDR1 as ENHRY and CDR2 as SYGVKD. In DNA form, the CDR3 reads TGTGCCATCAGGGGACTAGCGGGGGGGCCCACGCAGTATTTT. Translation: CAIRGLAGGPTQYF.

This clone appeared a single time. Mismatch with germline at one junction end may stem from a read error. V gene TRBV5-1 combines with J gene TRBJ2-4; D may be TRBD2 (7 bases). Germline V gene data show CDR1 as SGHRS and CDR2 as YFSETQ. The CDR3 contains 19 residues. The CDR3 DNA reads TGCGCCAGCACCTTGGAGTTAGGCGGGGGCAGTCGAGTCAAAAACATTCAGTACTTC. Amino acid sequence: CASTLELGGGSRVKNIQYF.

J is TRBJ1-5 and V is TRBV2; D may be TRBD1 (5 bases). V lost 4 bases to trimming and J lost 3 bases, with 13 bases between them. There are 15 residues in the CDR3. CDR1 and CDR2 (germline): SNHLY, FYNNEI. CDR3 amino acids: CASSGSGGTNQPQHF. CDR3 sequence (DNA): TGTGCCAGCAGTGGATCTGGGGGGACCAATCAGCCCCAGCATTTT.

The chain has TRBV2 and TRBJ1-5, with D uncertain. CDR3 size: 14 residues. V was pared by 7 bases and J by 2 bases, with 12 bases between. Germline V gene data show CDR1 as SNHLY and CDR2 as FYNNEI. For the CDR3, the DNA is TGTGCCAGCACCCGCCGGTGGGGCAATCAGCCCCAGCATTTT. This codes for CASTRRWGNQPQHF.

V usage is TRBV7-2 and J usage is TRBJ2-1; 8 bases fit TRBD1. Germline V CDR1 and CDR2: SGHTA, FQGNSA. Unmatched junction bases numbered 6, after V lost 5 bases and J lost 0 bases. The CDR3 is 16 amino acids. The CDR3 sequence: CASSRQGTGSYNEQFF. The CDR3 bases are TGTGCCAGCAGCCGGCAAGGGACAGGCTCCTACAATGAGCAGTTCTTC.

This rearrangement joins TRBV5-4 to TRBJ1-3; D may be TRBD1 (6 bases). V lost 2 bases to trimming and J lost 1 base, with 16 bases between them. The CDR3 is 17 residues long. Per the germline V gene, CDR1 is SGHNT and CDR2 is YYREEE (reference sequence). As DNA, the CDR3 is TGTGCCAGCAGCTTTGATTTCGGTGGGACATCTGGAAACACCATATATTTT. Translation: CASSFDFGGTSGNTIYF.

The chain uses TRBV5-1 and TRBJ2-5; 12 positions agree with TRBD2. The CDR3 runs to 16 residues. Germline V CDR1 and CDR2: SGHRS, YFSETQ. The J segment lost 3 bases and the V segment lost 5 bases, leaving 8 bases of the junction unmatched. Here the CDR3 DNA reads TGCGCCAGCAGTGTAACTAGCGGGGGGACTGAAGAGACCCAGTACTTC. It specifies CASSVTSGGTEETQYF.

This clone is medium-sized (0.01 to 0.1%) in the sample. The chain combines TRBV2 with TRBJ1-5; the D is unclear. V was cut by 6 bases and J by 0 bases, with 9 bases left in between. The CDR3 length is 14 residues. Germline V gene sequence: CDR1 SNHLY, CDR2 FYNNEI. DNA of the CDR3: TGTGCCAGCAGCCGGCTTAATAGCAATCAGCCCCAGCATTTT. As protein: CASSRLNSNQPQHF. The variable domain in full, with the rest retrieved from reference TRBV2 and TRBJ1-5, is EPEVTQTPSHQVTQMGQEVILRCVPISNHLYFYWYRQILGQKVEFLVSFYNNEISEKSEIFDDQFSVERPDGSNFTLKIRSTKLEDSAMYFCASSRLNSNQPQHFGDGTRLSIL.